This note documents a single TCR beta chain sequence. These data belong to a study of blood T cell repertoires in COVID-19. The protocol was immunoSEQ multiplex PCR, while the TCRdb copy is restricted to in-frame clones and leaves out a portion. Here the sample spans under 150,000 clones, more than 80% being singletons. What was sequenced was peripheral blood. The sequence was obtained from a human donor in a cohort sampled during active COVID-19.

The CDR3 bases are TGTGCCAGCAGTGAAGGGCACACTGGGGCCAACGTCCTGACTTTC. This encodes CASSEGHTGANVLTF. The chain employs TRBV6-1 and TRBJ2-6; D is uncertain. The germline V gene encodes CDR1 MNHNS and CDR2 SASEGT. V shed 1 base and J shed 2 bases, with 6 bases lying between them. CDR3 length: 15 residues.